This TCR beta chain was captured by sequencing in a study of blood T cell repertoires in COVID-19. Trimming stripped 0 bases from V and 4 bases from J, with 13 bases between. The CDR3 sequence is 15 residues long. Germline values: CDR1 SGHTS, CDR2 YDEGEE. TCRdb's table, derived via immunoSEQ multiplex PCR, lists solely in-frame clones and lacks some. Among about 240,000 clones listed, around four fifths were seen once. The clonotype comes from a man in his thirties or forties who had recovered from COVID-19. Sequenced material: peripheral blood. The chain joins TRBV5-8 to TRBJ2-5; TRBD2 might be the D (6 bases). The DNA for the CDR3 is TGTGCCAGCAGCTTGGGGCGGGGCACCGGAGAGACCCAGTACTTC. Its protein is CASSLGRGTGETQYF.